This record concerns one TCR beta chain sequence. The sample belongs to a study of blood T cell repertoires in COVID-19. Across the whole study: Material from acute and convalescent COVID-19 was sourced from the United States, Italy and Spain. The analysed material was cDNA or gDNA that came from T cells, B-cell-depleted T cells, or PBMCs.

Germline V lookup: CDR1 SQVTM, CDR2 ANQGSEA. The CDR3 covers 14 residues. The trim removed 6 bases at V and 7 bases at J, leaving 8 bases unmatched. In the study's own analysis: From reference gene primer amplification, estimates of nucleated cell counts were derived. TCRdb keeps only in-frame clones here, not all; method: immunoSEQ multiplex PCR. Clonal size and the V and J genes are those of that table, whereas D and trimming came from the DNA. The sample records about 250,000 clones, 80% to 90% being singletons. The clonotype was recovered from a woman aged 70-85 years with acute or convalescent COVID-19. This rearrangement joins TRBV29-1 to TRBJ2-1; 11 nucleotides line up with TRBD1. The specimen was peripheral blood. The CDR3: CSVLRDRGRNEQFF. The CDR3 region has the DNA TGCAGCGTCCTCCGGGACAGGGGGAGGAATGAGCAGTTCTTC.